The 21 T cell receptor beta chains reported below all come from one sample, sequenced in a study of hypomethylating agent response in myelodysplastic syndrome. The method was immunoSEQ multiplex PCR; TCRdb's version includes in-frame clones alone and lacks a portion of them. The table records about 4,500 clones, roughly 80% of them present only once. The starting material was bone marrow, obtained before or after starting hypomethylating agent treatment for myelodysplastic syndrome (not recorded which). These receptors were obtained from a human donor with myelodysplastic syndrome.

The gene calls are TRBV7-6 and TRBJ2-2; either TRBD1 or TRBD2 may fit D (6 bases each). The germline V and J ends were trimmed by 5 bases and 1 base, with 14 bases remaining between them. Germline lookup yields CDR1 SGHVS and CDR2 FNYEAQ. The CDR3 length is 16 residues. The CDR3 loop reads CASSPRGRKNTGELFF. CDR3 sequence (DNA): TGTGCCAGCAGCCCCCGGGGGCGGAAGAACACCGGGGAGCTGTTTTTT.

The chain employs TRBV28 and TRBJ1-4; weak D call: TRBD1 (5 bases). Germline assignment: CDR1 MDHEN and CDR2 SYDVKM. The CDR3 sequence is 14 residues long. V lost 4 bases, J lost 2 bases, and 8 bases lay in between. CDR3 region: CASSWGGTNEKLFF. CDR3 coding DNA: TGTGCCAGCAGTTGGGGGGGGACTAATGAAAAACTGTTTTTT.

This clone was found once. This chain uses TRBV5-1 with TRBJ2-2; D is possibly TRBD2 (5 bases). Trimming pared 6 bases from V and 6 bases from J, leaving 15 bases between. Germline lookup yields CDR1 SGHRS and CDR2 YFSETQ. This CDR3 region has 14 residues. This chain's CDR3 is CASKEGVFSGELFF. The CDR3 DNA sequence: TGCGCCAGCAAAGAGGGAGTATTTTCCGGGGAGCTGTTTTTT. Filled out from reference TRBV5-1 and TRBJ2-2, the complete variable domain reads KAGVTQTPRYLIKTRGQQVTLSCSPISGHRSVSWYQQTPGQGLQFLFEYFSETQRNKGNFPGRFSGRQFSNSRSEMNVSTLELGDSALYLCASKEGVFSGELFFGEGSRLTVL.

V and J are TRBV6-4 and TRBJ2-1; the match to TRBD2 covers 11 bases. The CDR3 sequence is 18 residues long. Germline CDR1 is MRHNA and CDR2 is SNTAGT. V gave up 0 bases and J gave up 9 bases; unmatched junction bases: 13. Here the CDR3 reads CASSDSILLAGVEGEQFF. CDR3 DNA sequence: TGTGCCAGCAGTGACTCTATTCTACTAGCGGGAGTTGAGGGTGAGCAGTTCTTC.

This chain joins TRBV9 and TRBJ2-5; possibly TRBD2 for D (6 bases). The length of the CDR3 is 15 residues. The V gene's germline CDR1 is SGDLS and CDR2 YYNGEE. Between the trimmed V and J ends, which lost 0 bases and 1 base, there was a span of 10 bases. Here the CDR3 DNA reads TGTGCCAGCAGCGTAGCTGGACTACCCCAAGAGACCCAGTACTTC. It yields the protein CASSVAGLPQETQYF.

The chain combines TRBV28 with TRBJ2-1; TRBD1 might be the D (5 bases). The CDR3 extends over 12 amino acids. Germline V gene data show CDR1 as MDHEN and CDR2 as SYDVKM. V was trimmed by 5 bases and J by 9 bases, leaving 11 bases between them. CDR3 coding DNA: TGTGCCAGCAGTCCGACAGTCCCTGAGCAGTTCTTC. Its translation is CASSPTVPEQFF.

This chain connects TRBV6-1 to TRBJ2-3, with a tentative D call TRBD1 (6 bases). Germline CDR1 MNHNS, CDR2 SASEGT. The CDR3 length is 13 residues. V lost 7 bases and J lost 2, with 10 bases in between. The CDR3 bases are TGTGCCAGCAAACAGGGTCACACAGATACGCAGTATTTT. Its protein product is CASKQGHTDTQYF.

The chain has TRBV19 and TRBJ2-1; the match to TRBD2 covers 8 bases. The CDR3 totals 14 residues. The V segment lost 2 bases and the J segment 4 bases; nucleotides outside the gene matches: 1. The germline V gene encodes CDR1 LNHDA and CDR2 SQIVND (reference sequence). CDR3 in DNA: TGTGCCAGTAGTATACCGGGGGGGTACAATGAGCAGTTCTTC. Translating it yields CASSIPGGYNEQFF.

In nucleotides, the CDR3 is TGCGCCAGCAGCCGATTAGCGGGACAACACGAGCAGTTCTTC. Protein sequence: CASSRLAGQHEQFF. This chain joins TRBV4-3 and TRBJ2-1; 8 positions match TRBD2. V trimming: 4 bases; J trimming: 10 bases; junction bases outside the gene matches: 9. Germline assignment: CDR1 LGHNA and CDR2 YSLEER. CDR3 length: 14 amino acids.

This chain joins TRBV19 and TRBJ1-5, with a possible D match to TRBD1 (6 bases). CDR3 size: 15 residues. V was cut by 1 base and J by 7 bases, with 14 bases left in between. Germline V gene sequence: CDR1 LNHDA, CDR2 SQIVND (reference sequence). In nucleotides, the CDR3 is TGTGCCAGTAGTATAGCCGGGGGCCCAGGGCAGCCCCAGCATTTT. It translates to CASSIAGGPGQPQHF.

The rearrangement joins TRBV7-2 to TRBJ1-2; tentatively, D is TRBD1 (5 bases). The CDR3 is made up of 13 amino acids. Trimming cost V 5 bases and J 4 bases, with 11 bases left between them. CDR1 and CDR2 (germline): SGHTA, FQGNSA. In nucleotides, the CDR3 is TGTGCCAGCAGCCGGGACTCCTCCTATGGCTACACCTTC. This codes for CASSRDSSYGYTF.

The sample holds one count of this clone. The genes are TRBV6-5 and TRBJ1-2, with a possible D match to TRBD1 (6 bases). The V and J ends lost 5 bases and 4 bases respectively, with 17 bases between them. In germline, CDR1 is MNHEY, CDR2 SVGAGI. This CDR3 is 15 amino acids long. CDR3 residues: CASSQRQASFYGYTF. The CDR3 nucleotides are TGTGCCAGCAGTCAGAGACAGGCATCCTTCTATGGCTACACCTTC.

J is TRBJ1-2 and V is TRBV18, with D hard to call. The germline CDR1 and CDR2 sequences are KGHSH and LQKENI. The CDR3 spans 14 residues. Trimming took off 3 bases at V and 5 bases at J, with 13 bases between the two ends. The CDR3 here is CASSPLDTFYGYTF. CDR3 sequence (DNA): TGTGCCAGCTCACCTCTAGACACGTTTTATGGCTACACCTTC.

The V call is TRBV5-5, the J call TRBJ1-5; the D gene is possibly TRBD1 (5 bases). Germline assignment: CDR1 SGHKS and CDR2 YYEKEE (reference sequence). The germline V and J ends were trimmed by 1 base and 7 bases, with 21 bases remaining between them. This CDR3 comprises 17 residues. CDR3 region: CASSLLGEGTSVQPQHF. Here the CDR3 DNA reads TGTGCCAGCAGCTTGTTGGGGGAAGGGACCTCAGTCCAGCCCCAGCATTTT.

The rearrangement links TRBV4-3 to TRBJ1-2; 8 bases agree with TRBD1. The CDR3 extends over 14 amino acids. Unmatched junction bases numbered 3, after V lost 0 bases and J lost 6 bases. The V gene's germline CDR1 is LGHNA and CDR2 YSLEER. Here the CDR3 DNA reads TGCGCCAGCAGCCAAGAGGTGACAGGGGATGGCTACACCTTC. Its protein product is CASSQEVTGDGYTF.

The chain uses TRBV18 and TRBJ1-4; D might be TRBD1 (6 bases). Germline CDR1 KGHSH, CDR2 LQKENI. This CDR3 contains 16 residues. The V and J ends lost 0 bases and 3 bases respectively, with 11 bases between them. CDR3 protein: CASSPPGAGANEKLFF. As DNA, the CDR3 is TGTGCCAGCTCACCACCGGGGGCAGGGGCTAATGAAAAACTGTTTTTT.

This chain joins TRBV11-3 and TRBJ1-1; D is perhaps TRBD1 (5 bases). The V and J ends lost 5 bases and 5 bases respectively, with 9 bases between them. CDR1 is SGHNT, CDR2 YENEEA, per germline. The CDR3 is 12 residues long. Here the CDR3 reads CASSRDGTEAFF. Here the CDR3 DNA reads TGTGCCAGCAGCCGGGACGGAACTGAAGCTTTCTTT.

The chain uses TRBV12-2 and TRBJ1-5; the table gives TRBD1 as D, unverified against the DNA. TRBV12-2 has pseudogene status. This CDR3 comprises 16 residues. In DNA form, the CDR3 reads TGTGCAAGTCGCTTAAGGGACAGCCTTAAATCAAGGCCCCAGCATTTT. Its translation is CASRLRDSLKSRPQHF.

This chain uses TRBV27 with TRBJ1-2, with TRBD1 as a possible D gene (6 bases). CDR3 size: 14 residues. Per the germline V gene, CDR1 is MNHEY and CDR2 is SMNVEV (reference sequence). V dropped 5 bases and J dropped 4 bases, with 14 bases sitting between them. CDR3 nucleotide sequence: TGTGCCAGCAGTAATTCACAGGGCCCCTATGGCTACACCTTC. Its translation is CASSNSQGPYGYTF.

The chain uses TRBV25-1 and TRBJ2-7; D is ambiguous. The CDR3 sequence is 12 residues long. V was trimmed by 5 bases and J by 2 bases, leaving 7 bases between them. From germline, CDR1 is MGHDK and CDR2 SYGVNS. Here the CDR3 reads CASSPQPYEQYF. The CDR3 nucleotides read TGTGCCAGCAGTCCTCAGCCCTACGAGCAGTACTTC.

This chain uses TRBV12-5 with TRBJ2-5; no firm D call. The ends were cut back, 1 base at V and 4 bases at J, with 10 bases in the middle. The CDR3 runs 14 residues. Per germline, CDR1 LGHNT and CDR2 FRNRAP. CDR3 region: CASGLGLPRETQYF. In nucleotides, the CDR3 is TGTGCTAGTGGTTTGGGACTTCCAAGAGAGACCCAGTACTTC.